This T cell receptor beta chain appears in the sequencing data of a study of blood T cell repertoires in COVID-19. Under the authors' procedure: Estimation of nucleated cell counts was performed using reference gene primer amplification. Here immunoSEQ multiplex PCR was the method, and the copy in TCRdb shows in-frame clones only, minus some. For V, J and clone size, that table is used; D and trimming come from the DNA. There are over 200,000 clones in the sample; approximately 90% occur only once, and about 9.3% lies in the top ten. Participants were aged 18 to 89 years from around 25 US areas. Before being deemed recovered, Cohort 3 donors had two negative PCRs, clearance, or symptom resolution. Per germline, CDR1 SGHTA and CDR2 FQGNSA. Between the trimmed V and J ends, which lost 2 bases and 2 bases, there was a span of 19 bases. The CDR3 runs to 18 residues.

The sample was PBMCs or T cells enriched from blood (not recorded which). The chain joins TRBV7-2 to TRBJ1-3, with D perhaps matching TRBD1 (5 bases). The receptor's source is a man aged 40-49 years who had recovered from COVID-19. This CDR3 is CASSLRGGGVGAGNTIYF. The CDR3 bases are TGTGCCAGCAGCTTAAGGGGTGGCGGGGTCGGGGCTGGAAACACCATATATTTT.